This is a list of T cell receptor beta chains from one sample in a study of cytomegalovirus exposure and HLA in healthy donors. Assay: immunoSEQ multiplex PCR; the TCRdb copy retains only in-frame clones and omits some. The sample contains 120,000 or so clones, about 78% of which appear only once. The sequencing input was PBMCs. These TCRs come from a female donor in good health and CMV-seronegative. CDR3s include the opening cysteine and the closing phenylalanine or tryptophan. The D gene is left open where the match is weak. Not every row has a clone size; where given, it reads once, few, many or a size class.

J,length,D,V,size,CDR3,DNA
TRBJ1-2,16,TRBD1,TRBV7-9,NA,CASSLERQGAWYGYTF,TGTGCCAGCAGCTTAGAGCGGCAGGGGGCATGGTATGGCTACACCTTC
TRBJ2-1,11,NA,TRBV30,NA,CAWERANEQFF,TGTGCCTGGGAGCGGGCCAATGAGCAGTTCTTC
TRBJ1-6,13,TRBD1,TRBV19,NA,CAVGDRVNSPLHF,TGTGCCGTTGGCGACAGGGTCAATTCACCCCTCCACTTT
TRBJ1-3,15,TRBD1,TRBV2,NA,CASSRQGLSGNTIYF,TGTGCCAGCAGTAGACAGGGCCTCTCTGGAAACACCATATATTTT
TRBJ2-1,17,TRBD2,TRBV4-1,NA,CASSQDKAGGTYNEQFF,TGCGCCAGCAGCCAAGATAAGGCGGGAGGGACCTACAATGAGCAGTTCTTC
TRBJ2-4,20,TRBD2,TRBV4-1,NA,CASSQGLFGRGGPGKNIQYF,TGCGCCAGCAGCCAAGGTCTTTTTGGGCGCGGGGGGCCTGGCAAAAACATTCAGTACTTC
TRBJ2-3,13,NA,TRBV5-1,NA,CASSLNGLDTQYF,TGCGCCAGCAGCTTGAACGGACTTGATACGCAGTATTTT
TRBJ2-4,17,TRBD1,TRBV7-9,once,CASSGDRGALAKNIQYF,TGTGCCAGCAGCGGGGACAGGGGGGCCCTAGCCAAAAACATTCAGTACTTC
TRBJ2-2,16,NA,TRBV5-4,NA,CASRSTQGINTGELFF,TGTGCCAGCAGGTCGACCCAGGGTATTAACACCGGGGAGCTGTTTTTT
TRBJ1-1,15,TRBD1,TRBV7-9,NA,CASSPRQGLNTEAFF,TGTGCCAGCAGCCCCCGACAGGGCTTAAACACTGAAGCTTTCTTT
TRBJ2-5,17,TRBD2,TRBV5-1,NA,CASSRNPLAGVQETQYF,TGCGCCAGCAGCCGTAACCCTCTAGCGGGCGTCCAAGAGACCCAGTACTTC
TRBJ2-5,15,TRBD2,TRBV7-9,NA,CASSPDRGGGETQYF,TGTGCCAGCAGCCCAGACCGGGGGGGCGGGGAGACCCAGTACTTC
TRBJ1-6,14,NA,TRBV7-9,NA,CASSLEVRNSPLHF,TGTGCCAGCAGCTTAGAAGTCAGGAATTCACCCCTCCACTTT
TRBJ2-7,14,TRBD2,TRBV10-3,NA,CAISDSSGGYEQYF,TGTGCCATCAGTGATAGTAGCGGGGGCTACGAGCAGTACTTC
TRBJ2-1,16,TRBD2,TRBV5-1,NA,CASSSETSGEYNEQFF,TGCGCCAGCAGCTCGGAGACTAGCGGGGAGTACAATGAGCAGTTCTTC
TRBJ2-5,17,TRBD2,TRBV7-8,NA,CASSLGAGLAGEETQYF,TGTGCCAGCAGCTTAGGTGCGGGACTAGCGGGAGAAGAGACCCAGTACTTC
TRBJ2-2,17,TRBD2,TRBV5-1,NA,CASRPGLAGAGTGELFF,TGCGCCAGCCGACCGGGACTAGCGGGAGCCGGCACCGGGGAGCTGTTTTTT
TRBJ2-7,19,NA,TRBV7-9,NA,CASSPSRPRLADSSYEQYF,TGTGCCAGCAGCCCATCGAGACCTCGATTAGCCGATAGCTCCTACGAGCAGTACTTC
TRBJ2-7,12,NA,TRBV30,once,CAWSVGPREQYF,TGTGCCTGGAGTGTAGGCCCTAGAGAGCAGTACTTC
TRBJ2-7,14,NA,TRBV6-1,NA,CASSDGTYSYEQYF,TGTGCCAGCAGTGACGGGACTTATTCCTACGAGCAGTACTTC
TRBJ2-1,11,NA,TRBV27,NA,CASSASTEQFF,TGTGCCAGCAGTGCGAGTACTGAGCAGTTCTTC
TRBJ1-1,12,NA,TRBV6-5,once,CASSEWGLEAFF,TGTGCCAGCAGTGAATGGGGACTGGAAGCTTTCTTT
TRBJ1-1,14,TRBD1,TRBV28,NA,CASSPGGFGTEAFF,TGTGCCAGCAGTCCAGGGGGCTTTGGGACTGAAGCTTTCTTT
TRBJ2-2,13,TRBD1,TRBV27,NA,CASREGGPGELFF,TGTGCCAGCAGGGAAGGGGGCCCCGGGGAGCTGTTTTTT
TRBJ1-1,15,NA,TRBV19,NA,CASSIKSQVSTEAFF,TGTGCCAGTAGTATAAAGTCCCAGGTTAGCACTGAAGCTTTCTTT
TRBJ1-4,14,TRBD1,TRBV5-1,once,CASSPGTVKEKLFF,TGCGCCAGCAGCCCCGGGACAGTAAAGGAAAAACTGTTTTTT
TRBJ2-7,12,NA,TRBV7-9,once,CSSSHRNYEQYF,TGTTCCAGCTCTCACAGGAACTACGAGCAGTACTTC
TRBJ1-2,12,NA,TRBV11-2,NA,CASSLERFGYTF,TGTGCCAGCAGCTTAGAGCGGTTTGGCTACACCTTC
TRBJ2-2,17,NA,TRBV23-1,NA,CASTSKLMAGPTGELFF,TGCGCCAGCACCTCAAAGCTGATGGCAGGGCCCACCGGGGAGCTGTTTTTT
TRBJ1-6,19,TRBD1,TRBV7-8,NA,CASSLSHSSRTGGDSPLHF,TGTGCCAGCAGCTTATCCCACTCCTCGCGGACAGGGGGTGATTCACCCCTCCACTTT
TRBJ1-4,13,NA,TRBV18,NA,CASSPIANEKLFF,TGTGCCAGCTCACCCATAGCTAATGAAAAACTGTTTTTT
TRBJ2-5,16,NA,TRBV19,NA,CASSIGILALGETQYF,TGTGCCAGTAGTATAGGAATCCTAGCGCTCGGAGAGACCCAGTACTTC
TRBJ2-1,16,NA,TRBV4-1,once,CASSRTNTVSYNEQFF,TGCGCCAGCAGCCGGACAAATACTGTCTCCTACAATGAGCAGTTCTTC
TRBJ2-7,15,NA,TRBV5-1,once,CASSLGLGLLYEQYF,TGCGCCAGCAGCTTGGGACTCGGACTCCTCTACGAGCAGTACTTC
TRBJ2-2,18,TRBD2,TRBV19,NA,CASSMFGGLAGGTGELFF,TGTGCCAGTAGTATGTTCGGGGGACTAGCGGGGGGAACCGGGGAGCTGTTTTTT
TRBJ2-7,14,TRBD2,TRBV30,NA,CAQGPGTTPYEQYF,TGTGCACAAGGTCCCGGGACTACCCCCTACGAGCAGTACTTC
TRBJ2-7,16,TRBD2,TRBV11-1,NA,CASSPLRLAGVEEQYF,TGTGCCAGCAGCCCCCTACGACTAGCGGGAGTGGAAGAGCAGTACTTC
TRBJ1-1,13,NA,TRBV9,NA,CASKGGSGGEAFF,TGTGCCAGCAAGGGGGGTTCGGGGGGTGAAGCTTTCTTT
TRBJ1-5,14,NA,TRBV18,NA,CASSPEVTNQPQHF,TGTGCCAGCTCACCAGAGGTAACCAATCAGCCCCAGCATTTT
TRBJ1-1,15,NA,TRBV4-1,NA,CASSPRRWRNTEAFF,TGCGCCAGCAGCCCCCGTCGGTGGAGGAACACTGAAGCTTTCTTT
TRBJ2-1,19,TRBD1,TRBV7-9,NA,CASSPRRDRARLGDNEQFF,TGTGCCAGCAGCCCCCGTCGGGACAGGGCTCGTCTGGGAGACAATGAGCAGTTCTTC
TRBJ1-1,15,NA,TRBV18,NA,CASSPISGLNTEAFF,TGTGCCAGCTCACCCATTTCAGGACTTAACACTGAAGCTTTCTTT
TRBJ1-5,14,TRBD1,TRBV19,NA,CASSVQGGNQPQHF,TGTGCCAGTAGCGTTCAGGGGGGTAATCAGCCCCAGCATTTT
TRBJ1-2,16,NA,TRBV18,NA,CASSPDIGPRENGYTF,TGTGCCAGCTCACCAGATATAGGGCCGAGGGAGAATGGCTACACCTTC
TRBJ2-3,15,NA,TRBV7-9,NA,CASSLRRASTDTQYF,TGTGCCAGCAGCTTGCGGAGGGCTAGCACAGATACGCAGTATTTT
TRBJ1-4,14,NA,TRBV18,once,CASSPDSNNEKLFF,TGTGCCAGCTCACCGGACAGTAATAATGAAAAACTGTTTTTT
TRBJ2-7,12,NA,TRBV6-5,NA,CASSRTGNEQYF,TGTGCCAGCAGCCGAACAGGGAATGAGCAGTACTTC
TRBJ2-2,14,NA,TRBV11-2,NA,CASSRSGNTGELFF,TGTGCCAGCAGCCGTAGTGGGAACACCGGGGAGCTGTTTTTT
TRBJ2-7,13,NA,TRBV6-5,NA,CASSELRAYEQYF,TGTGCCAGCAGTGAGCTTCGGGCCTACGAGCAGTACTTC
TRBJ1-2,12,NA,TRBV2,NA,CASSGEYYGYTF,TGTGCCAGCAGTGGGGAGTACTATGGCTACACCTTC
TRBJ1-5,15,NA,TRBV19,NA,CASSIMGGGHEPQHF,TGTGCCAGTAGTATCATGGGGGGGGGACATGAGCCCCAGCATTTT
TRBJ2-7,15,NA,TRBV28,few,CASQDWGGREFEQYF,TGTGCCAGCCAAGATTGGGGGGGGCGAGAATTCGAGCAGTACTTC
TRBJ2-7,14,TRBD2,TRBV11-2,once,CASSPTSGTYEQYF,TGTGCCAGCAGCCCAACTAGCGGGACTTACGAGCAGTACTTC
TRBJ2-7,15,NA,TRBV5-1,NA,CASSLNQGNSYEQYF,TGCGCCAGCAGCTTGAACCAGGGTAACTCCTACGAGCAGTACTTC
TRBJ2-2,16,TRBD2,TRBV11-2,NA,CASSPSGRRDTGELFF,TGTGCCAGCAGCCCTAGCGGGAGACGCGACACCGGGGAGCTGTTTTTT